This T cell receptor beta chain was sequenced during a study of T cell repertoires in cytomegalovirus infection. This clonotype was detected ten times or more. Its target is not known. TCRdb used MiXCR to reprocess the reads, holding one entry per CDR3 protein. The repertoire holds about 110,000 distinct CDR3 sequences, with 9.5% to 13% as singletons. CDR1 is MNHEY and CDR2 is SVGEGT in the germline V gene. V was cut by 7 bases and J by 4 bases, with 13 bases left in between. The CDR3 is 14 residues long. The chain recombines TRBV6-2 or TRBV6-3 with TRBJ2-2, with D unclear. Sequencing was performed on PBMCs, sequenced either directly or after in vitro stimulation (not recorded which). The source is a human donor in good health (CMV status not recorded). Some clones in this sample may be carry-over from other donors' samples. The CDR3, as DNA: TGTGCCAGCAATCGACGGTCGGTCACCGGGGAGCTGTTTTTT. Translating gives CASNRRSVTGELFF.